The 17 T cell receptor beta chains below all came from one sample that was sequenced in a study of blood T cell repertoires in COVID-19 (dated by TCRdb to between 2020 and 2021). The method behind the library was the immunoSEQ multiplex PCR assay. Held by TCRdb, this immuneACCESS table contains in-frame sequences only and omits some clones. Under half of the omission traces to an unresolved V gene where checked; the cause of the rest is unknown. Present in this sample are roughly 180,000 clones, roughly 87% of which were seen just once. Approximately 2.1% of the sample is in the top ten clones. Sequences were obtained from PBMCs or T cells enriched from blood (not recorded which). The receptors derive from a woman aged 25 to 39 who had recovered from COVID-19.

On this clone: The sample holds other DNA sequences that translate to the same CDR3. The rearrangement joins TRBV7-9 to TRBJ1-1; possibly TRBD1 for D (6 bases). V was pared by 9 bases and J by 6 bases, with 17 bases between. The CDR3 totals 13 residues. Germline loops: CDR1 SEHNR, CDR2 FQNEAQ (reference sequence). The chain's CDR3 is CASGAGDRSEAFF. DNA for the CDR3: TGTGCCAGTGGGGCCGGAGACAGGTCTGAAGCTTTCTTT.

This clone turned up a few times. This chain joins TRBV2 and TRBJ2-1, with D unresolved. The V end lost 2 bases, the J end lost 1 base, and 15 bases lay between the germline ends. The CDR3 sequence is 17 residues long. Germline CDR1 SNHLY, CDR2 FYNNEI. DNA of the CDR3: TGTGCCAGCAGTGAATATAAGGCTAGTGGGTCCTACAATGAGCAGTTCTTC. As protein: CASSEYKASGSYNEQFF. Supplemented by reference TRBV2 and TRBJ2-1, the full variable domain reads EPEVTQTPSHQVTQMGQEVILRCVPISNHLYFYWYRQILGQKVEFLVSFYNNEISEKSEIFDDQFSVERPDGSNFTLKIRSTKLEDSAMYFCASSEYKASGSYNEQFFGPGTRLTVL.

This sequence joins TRBV7-3 and TRBJ2-7, with TRBD1 matching over 7 bases. Germline-derived CDR1 and CDR2 are SGHTA and FQGTGA. This CDR3 is built from 13 residues. J gave up 7 bases and V 3 bases, and 6 bases lay outside the gene matches. This chain's CDR3 is CASSFVAGGEQYF. The CDR3 DNA sequence: TGTGCCAGCAGCTTCGTCGCAGGGGGTGAGCAGTACTTC.

V and J are TRBV6-5 and TRBJ2-3; 9 nucleotides agree with TRBD1. This CDR3 spans 16 amino acids. Germline V gene data show CDR1 as MNHEY and CDR2 as SVGAGI. Trimming cost V 4 bases and J 3 bases; bases outside gene matches: 8. In DNA, the CDR3 is TGTGCCAGCAGTTTTCCGGGACAGGGAGGGACAGATACGCAGTATTTT. It encodes CASSFPGQGGTDTQYF.

The chain combines TRBV5-5 with TRBJ1-2, with D perhaps TRBD1 (6 bases). Trimming removed 4 bases at V and 8 bases at J, with 12 bases between. Looked up from germline, CDR1 is SGHKS and CDR2 is YYEKEE (reference sequence). The CDR3 has 12 residues. The chain's CDR3 is CASSTTGSGYTF. The CDR3 region has the DNA TGTGCCAGCAGCACAACAGGGTCCGGCTACACCTTC.

On this clone: The sample has other DNA sequences that encode this CDR3 too. This sequence joins TRBV27 and TRBJ1-1, with D possibly matching TRBD1 (5 bases). V was shortened by 5 bases and J by 4 bases, with 17 bases between the two germline ends. CDR1 is MNHEY and CDR2 is SMNVEV in the germline V gene (reference sequence). There are 15 residues in the CDR3. CDR3 DNA: TGTGCCAGCAGTCACCCACAAGGGCAGGGCACTGAAGCTTTCTTT. This sequence encodes CASSHPQGQGTEAFF.

This chain links TRBV6-5 with TRBJ1-1; TRBD1 might be the D (5 bases). Germline V gives CDR1 MNHEY, CDR2 SVGAGI. V lost 2 bases and J 1 base, leaving 8 bases between the germline ends. The CDR3 length is 14 residues. DNA of the CDR3: TGTGCCAGCAGTTACGGGCAGGGGAACACTGAAGCTTTCTTT. Translation: CASSYGQGNTEAFF.

J is TRBJ1-4 and V is TRBV29-1, with TRBD1 identical over 8 bases. With 4 bases clipped from V and 8 bases from J, the junction kept 6 bases outside the gene matches. The CDR3 is 13 residues long. Looked up from germline, CDR1 is SQVTM and CDR2 is ANQGSEA. As DNA, the CDR3 is TGCAGCGTTGGGACAGGGTCGGGGGAAAAACTGTTTTTT. Its protein product is CSVGTGSGEKLFF.

This clone occurred a few times. V is TRBV4-3 and J is TRBJ2-1, with 9 bases fitting TRBD2. The CDR3 covers 17 residues. Trimming at V came to 1 base and at J to 8 bases, leaving 12 bases not matched to a gene. Germline-derived CDR1 and CDR2 are LGHNA and YSLEER. Here the CDR3 DNA reads TGCGCCAGCAGCCAAGGCATCGATGGCGGGAGGGCCTATGAGCAGTTCTTC. Translated, it gives CASSQGIDGGRAYEQFF.

The chain combines TRBV29-1 with TRBJ2-3; 9 bases fit TRBD1. The CDR3 runs to 13 residues. V trimming: 8 bases; J trimming: 4 bases; junction bases outside the gene matches: 7. CDR1 and CDR2 from the germline V gene are SQVTM and ANQGSEA. CDR3 sequence (DNA): TGCAGCCAAAAACAGGGGGCCTCAGATACGCAGTATTTT. Encoded protein: CSQKQGASDTQYF.

This rearrangement joins TRBV7-3 to TRBJ2-1, with TRBD2 identical over 7 bases. The V gene end was trimmed by 0 bases and the J gene end by 5 bases; junction bases not matched to a gene: 7. The CDR3 runs 16 residues. Germline assignment: CDR1 SGHTA and CDR2 FQGTGA. The CDR3, as DNA: TGTGCCAGCAGCTTAACGACGCCGCGGGGGAACAATGAGCAGTTCTTC. Protein product: CASSLTTPRGNNEQFF.

The chain links TRBV10-3 to TRBJ2-1; TRBD2 matches at 14 bases. Germline V gives CDR1 ENHRY, CDR2 SYGVKD. The CDR3 has 15 amino acids. The J segment lost 7 bases and the V segment lost 3 bases, leaving 2 bases of the junction unmatched. In nucleotides, the CDR3 is TGTGCCATCAGTGACCGGACTAGCGGGAGGAATGAGCAGTTCTTC. It is translated as CAISDRTSGRNEQFF.

The chain employs TRBV11-3 and TRBJ1-1, with D possibly TRBD1 on 5 matching bases. This CDR3 comprises 13 residues. The ends were cut back, 5 bases at V and 7 bases at J, with 14 bases in the middle. Germline V gene sequence: CDR1 SGHNT, CDR2 YENEEA. This chain's CDR3 is CASSERGVHEAFF. CDR3 DNA: TGTGCCAGCAGCGAGCGGGGGGTCCATGAAGCTTTCTTT.

V gene TRBV10-3 combines with J gene TRBJ1-1; D gene unclear. Germline V lookup: CDR1 ENHRY, CDR2 SYGVKD. V gave up 2 bases and J gave up 3 bases, with 7 bases separating them. There are 13 residues in the CDR3. The CDR3 reads CAISEEAYTEAFF. CDR3 bases: TGTGCCATCAGTGAGGAGGCGTACACTGAAGCTTTCTTT.

V gene TRBV11-2 combines with J gene TRBJ1-2; D is ambiguous. The CDR3 is made up of 16 amino acids. Per germline, CDR1 SGHAT and CDR2 FQNNGV. Trimming pared 6 bases from V and 8 bases from J, leaving 25 bases between. The CDR3, as DNA: TGTGCCAGCAGTTCAACCCGCGGCCTCTCCCCCTCCGGCTACACCTTC. This gives the protein CASSSTRGLSPSGYTF. The full variable domain, its missing parts supplied by reference TRBV11-2 and TRBJ1-2, is EAGVAQSPRYKIIEKRQSVAFWCNPISGHATLYWYQQILGQGPKLLIQFQNNGVVDDSQLPKDRFSAERLKGVDSTLKIQPAKLEDSAVYLCASSSTRGLSPSGYTFGSGTRLTVV.

The chain combines TRBV6-5 with TRBJ2-1; 9 nucleotides line up with TRBD2. The CDR3 contains 14 residues. Germline V lookup: CDR1 MNHEY, CDR2 SVGAGI. The junction had 6 bases not matched to a gene; V was cut back by 2 bases and J by 10 bases. Here the CDR3 reads CASSYTSGRPEQFF. For the CDR3, the DNA is TGTGCCAGCAGTTACACTAGCGGGCGACCCGAGCAGTTCTTC.

This clone was detected only a few times. The chain employs TRBV5-4 and TRBJ1-1, with 7 bases lining up with TRBD1. With 4 bases clipped from V and 0 bases from J, the junction kept 6 bases outside the gene matches. This CDR3 has 15 amino acids. Germline-derived CDR1 and CDR2 are SGHNT and YYREEE (reference sequence). The CDR3 DNA is TGTGCCAGCAGCCCGGGGACAGCCCTGAACACTGAAGCTTTCTTT. Translating gives CASSPGTALNTEAFF.